The rows below give T cell receptor beta chains drawn from one sample of a study of cytomegalovirus exposure and HLA in healthy donors. Profiling relied on immunoSEQ multiplex PCR, and the TCRdb table lists in-frame clones only, not all of them. The sample yields a few hundred thousand clones, about 90% seen once. The sequenced sample consisted of PBMCs. These receptors were obtained from a young woman in good health and CMV-seronegative. Each CDR3 is given with its conserved first and last residue. The order of the fields is V gene, CDR3 length, CDR3 protein.

V: TRBV19
length: 17
CDR3: CASSIRDRVMINYGYTF

V: TRBV4-3
length: 14
CDR3: CASSQGLASGEQYF

V: TRBV9
length: 16
CDR3: CASSVDLGGSSYEQYF

V: TRBV28
length: 15
CDR3: CASSLIPSGGYGYTF

V: TRBV30
length: 14
CDR3: CAWSPTGGYQPQHF

V: TRBV30
length: 14
CDR3: CAWRRSTMNTEAFF

V: TRBV5-1
length: 18
CDR3: CASSLGVLAGAEGETQYF

V: TRBV11-2
length: 13
CDR3: CASRPTGGGEAFF

V: TRBV6-5
length: 12
CDR3: CASSYSGREQYF

V: TRBV7-9
length: 16
CDR3: CASSFYRGLSPAEAFF

V: TRBV28
length: 13
CDR3: CASTGTGVEPQHF

V: TRBV15
length: 14
CDR3: CATTMDREGTEAFF

V: TRBV7-2
length: 14
CDR3: CASSLLVPVETQYF

V: TRBV28
length: 16
CDR3: CASSLTSGGGMYEQFF

V: TRBV6-5
length: 15
CDR3: CASRPLVSGANVLTF

V: TRBV28
length: 14
CDR3: CASSLIGGGNEQFF

V: TRBV6-5
length: 15
CDR3: CASSYGTGGKGELFF

V: TRBV29-1
length: 13
CDR3: CSVEGGVGETQYF

V: TRBV4-1
length: 16
CDR3: CASSPYSGVANEKLFF

V: TRBV4-2
length: 14
CDR3: CASSPGTEDYGYTF

V: TRBV18
length: 14
CDR3: CASSPRGGGNEQFF

V: TRBV5-1
length: 16
CDR3: CASSLGILEGQETQYF